This record concerns one T cell receptor (beta chain) sequence. Its target is not known. Trimming removed 8 bases from V and 4 bases from J, with 17 bases in between. This CDR3 comprises 14 residues. Looked up from germline, CDR1 is ENHRY and CDR2 is SYGVKD. The source of the sample is a study of CD8+ T cells in alopecia areata. Following extraction, RNA underwent reverse transcription to cDNA, which served as the sequencing template. TCRdb keeps only in-frame clones here, not all; method: immunoSEQ multiplex PCR. The table has fewer than 200,000 clones, roughly 60% seen once; the top ten hold around 14%. Findings of the study overall: In patients, TCRs were shared less clearly than in mice, and HLA may possibly be involved.

Treatment described: oral pan-JAK inhibitor, 5-10 mg twice daily. Specimens obtained from alopecia areata patients comprised lesional scalp punch biopsies and peripheral blood. Sorting of PBMCs yielded the CD4+ and CD8+ T cells. The sequence came from a human donor with alopecia areata. The V and J genes are TRBV10-3 and TRBJ1-1, with a weak D call TRBD1 (6 bases). The material sequenced was CD4+ T cells sorted from blood, taken at week 24, from a patient treated with tofacitinib. DNA for the CDR3: TGTGCCATCCGAACCTCAGGGGAAATCACTGAAGCTTTCTTT. Protein product: CAIRTSGEITEAFF.